This T cell receptor (beta chain) was captured by sequencing in a study of shared T cell receptors in the human thymus (dated by TCRdb to the early 2020s). Regarding the study in general: The study examined how the human thymus generates shared, self-reactive T-cell receptor alpha chains.

CDR1 and CDR2 (SQVTM, ANQGSEA) derive from the germline V gene. The CDR3 goes from the cysteine to the phenylalanine over 19 residues. The CDR3 DNA has 57 bases and is translated from base 1. At the junction V is shortened by 8 bases and J by 7 bases; bases outside the gene matches: 21. Points on this clone: No antigen is known for it. No quality values exist for individual bases; no much larger clone is one base distant.

Receptor libraries were prepared by the immunoSEQ multiplex PCR assay. TCRdb limited this immuneACCESS table to in-frame rearrangements with V and J called. A share of clones is missing; checked studies link under half to unresolved V genes, and the rest is unexplained. In this sample the table shows hundreds of thousands of clones, approximately 88% of which occur a single time. Of the sample, approximately 0.011% is held by the ten largest clones. Another study also made use of these data, one on human thymus T cells. As the second paper documents: The donors were immunologically healthy infants in Finland who had open corrective cardiac surgery for congenital heart defects. The thymus tissue came from surgical resects taken out during corrective cardiac surgery. Both the thymic and the peripheral blood repertoires appeared to show biased V and J gene segment usage. The related research found that thymic TCR repertoires overlapped highly between unrelated individuals. TCR alpha and beta repertoires from seven to nine infant thymus samples and four related peripheral blood samples were characterized in the study. Donor ages ranging from roughly 6 to 250 days were recorded, and several male and a couple of female infants were included in the cohort. Thymocytes were mechanically released from the tissue and were stored as pellets of about 9.5-31 million cells at -70 degrees C. Genomic DNA was extracted from frozen cell pellets with a QIAsymphony instrument. TCRB and TCRAD loci were amplified from a standardized quantity of quality-controlled genomic DNA using the immunoSEQ multiplex PCR assay. The V(D)J region was spanned by amplicons of a length sufficient to cover the CDR3 and to identify V and J genes. Amplicon sequencing was performed on an Illumina platform through the commercial immunoSEQ service. Primer bias and sequencing errors were corrected using previously described methods, and TCRAD and TCRB definitions followed the IMGT database. Analysis of the repertoires was done with immunoSEQ Analyzer 3.0 and VDJTools and included basic statistics, V/J segment usage, diversity estimates, rarefaction and pairwise overlap. Chao1, ChaoE, Efron-Thisted, Shannon and inverse Simpson indices were used to estimate diversity, which was also estimated on datasets down-sampled to the smallest sample. For repertoire overlap, CDR3 nucleotide sequence, V gene and J gene had to match strictly, and clustering was done by Jaccard-based multidimensional scaling. On average, thymus samples yielded hundreds of thousands of unique TCRB clonotypes, whereas blood samples yielded around 84,000.

This chain joins TRBV29-1 to TRBJ2-1, with 15 central nucleotides matching TRBD2. The sequenced material came from thymocytes. This TCR was sampled from a boy under two years old with a congenital heart defect. Donor details come from another sample of the same person, matched by shared clones. The sequenced DNA: TGCAGCTTTCCCCTTTTCGGGACTAGCGGGGGGTTGGGGTGGAATGAGCAGTTCTTC. Its translation reads: CSFPLFGTSGGLGWNEQFF.